These 20 T cell receptor beta chains came from one sample sequenced in a study of shared clonotypes between healthy human individuals. Here immunoSEQ multiplex PCR was the method, and the copy in TCRdb shows in-frame clones only, minus some. The top ten clones hold around 0.33% of a sample with more than 1.2 million clones, approximately 98.5% of them seen once. Sequenced: naive CD4+ T cells sorted from blood. The subset denotes: CD45RA+ positively selected. Source of these receptors: a man younger than 45 in good health.

With regard to this clone: Other DNA sequences from this sample encode an identical CDR3 as well. The chain combines TRBV9 with TRBJ1-5; possibly TRBD1 for D (5 bases). The CDR3 extends over 13 amino acids. CDR1 and CDR2 from the germline V gene are SGDLS and YYNGEE. V was clipped by 4 bases and J by 4 bases, with 9 bases between them. The CDR3 protein is CASSPGGNQPQHF. For the CDR3, the DNA is TGTGCCAGCAGCCCCGGGGGAAATCAGCCCCAGCATTTT. Full variable domain (remainder filled in from reference TRBV9 and TRBJ1-5): DSGVTQTPKHLITATGQRVTLRCSPRSGDLSVYWYQQSLDQGLQFLIQYYNGEERAKGNILERFSAQQFPDLHSELNLSSLELGDSALYFCASSPGGNQPQHFGDGTRLSIL.

For this clone: Other nucleotide sequences in the sample specify the same CDR3. The J gene is TRBJ1-5, the V gene TRBV19; D possibly corresponds to TRBD1 (5 bases). V lost 5 bases to trimming and J lost 7 bases, with 9 bases between them. CDR1 and CDR2 (germline): LNHDA, SQIVND (reference sequence). This CDR3 has 12 residues. The CDR3 here is CASSVRGQPQHF. The CDR3 DNA follows: TGTGCCAGTAGTGTTAGGGGACAGCCCCAGCATTTT.

The chain is built from TRBV7-2 and TRBJ1-2; 10 positions match TRBD1. The CDR3 spans 15 residues. With V trimmed by 1 base and J by 6 bases, 5 bases remained unmatched. From germline, CDR1 is SGHTA and CDR2 FQGNSA. CDR3 bases: TGTGCCAGCAGCTTAGTGGAGACAGGGGGCCATGGCTACACCTTC. This sequence encodes CASSLVETGGHGYTF. The full variable domain, rest sourced from reference TRBV7-2 and TRBJ1-2, is GAGVSQSPSNKVTEKGKDVELRCDPISGHTALYWYRQSLGQGLEFLIYFQGNSAPDKSGLPSDRFSAERTGGSVSTLTIQRTQQEDSAVYLCASSLVETGGHGYTFGSGTRLTVV.

The rearrangement uses TRBV4-1 and TRBJ1-5; a possible D gene is TRBD1 (6 bases). Germline values: CDR1 MGHRA, CDR2 YSYEKL. The V end was cut by 0 bases, the J end by 4 bases, with 13 bases between. The CDR3 totals 16 residues. The CDR3 is CASSQEGTRPNQPQHF. DNA of the CDR3: TGCGCCAGCAGCCAAGAGGGGACAAGGCCGAATCAGCCCCAGCATTTT.

In this sample, this clone turned up once. The chain recombines TRBV6-4 with TRBJ2-3; 8 bases fit TRBD1. CDR1 is MRHNA, CDR2 SNTAGT, per germline. The CDR3 is 14 residues long. Unmatched junction bases numbered 4, after V lost 7 bases and J lost 1 base. The CDR3 DNA reads TGTGCCAGCAAGCCGGGACAGGGCACAGATACGCAGTATTTT. This encodes CASKPGQGTDTQYF.

This clone was seen a single time. The CDR3 DNA follows: TGCAGCGTCGTTACAGGGTCGGAGACCCAGTACTTC. Its translation is CSVVTGSETQYF. V is TRBV29-1 and J is TRBJ2-5, with D possibly being TRBD1 (6 bases). Germline values: CDR1 SQVTM, CDR2 ANQGSEA. The CDR3 is made up of 12 amino acids. V was trimmed by 6 bases and J by 5 bases, leaving 13 bases between them.

The chain recombines TRBV25-1 with TRBJ2-1; 7 positions agree with TRBD2. The CDR3 runs 14 residues. With V trimmed by 6 bases and J by 7 bases, 9 bases remained unmatched. CDR1 and CDR2 (germline): MGHDK, SYGVNS. The CDR3 DNA follows: TGTGCCAGCAGCCTATTTCGGGAGGATAATGAGCAGTTCTTC. Its protein is CASSLFREDNEQFF.

To note about this clone: Sequence at one end of the junction differs from germline and may be a read error. This rearrangement joins TRBV5-1 to TRBJ2-5; tentatively, D is TRBD1 (6 bases). The CDR3 loop spans 14 amino acids. Looked up from germline, CDR1 is SGHRS and CDR2 is YFSETQ. CDR3 protein: CASSIQGTQEIQYF. The CDR3, as DNA: TGCGCCAGCAGCATACAGGGAACCCAAGAGATCCAGTACTTC. The entire variable domain, with the rest obtained from reference TRBV5-1 and TRBJ2-5, is as follows: KAGVTQTPRYLIKTRGQQVTLSCSPISGHRSVSWYQQTPGQGLQFLFEYFSETQRNKGNFPGRFSGRQFSNSRSEMNVSTLELGDSALYLCASSIQGTQEIQYFGPGTRLLVL.

This chain connects TRBV9 to TRBJ2-1; 7 positions agree with TRBD1. J was trimmed by 4 bases and V by 3 bases; bases with no gene match: 7. The V gene's germline CDR1 is SGDLS and CDR2 YYNGEE. The CDR3 spans 15 residues. CDR3 region: CASSATGDGYNEQFF. In DNA, the CDR3 is TGTGCCAGCAGCGCAACAGGGGATGGTTACAATGAGCAGTTCTTC.

As concerns this clone: Other DNA variants within this sample encode the same CDR3. This chain connects TRBV7-9 to TRBJ2-2, with D unclear. Trimming stripped 1 base from V and 2 bases from J, with 5 bases between. This CDR3 is built from 14 residues. CDR1 is SEHNR and CDR2 is FQNEAQ in the germline V gene (reference sequence). This CDR3 is CASSLEVNTGELFF. For the CDR3, the DNA is TGTGCCAGCAGCTTAGAGGTTAACACCGGGGAGCTGTTTTTT.

The CDR3 here is CASSISSLRLPDTQYF. In DNA, the CDR3 is TGTGCCAGTAGTATCTCCTCTCTCAGACTTCCAGATACGCAGTATTTT. The V gene is TRBV19, the J gene TRBJ2-3; D remains ambiguous. Trimming removed 3 bases at V and 4 bases at J, with 17 bases between. Germline V gene sequence: CDR1 LNHDA, CDR2 SQIVND (reference sequence). This CDR3 is 16 amino acids long.

This chain links TRBV19 with TRBJ1-5; a possible D gene is TRBD1 (5 bases). V was pared by 5 bases and J by 6 bases, with 8 bases between. CDR3 length: 12 residues. Germline V CDR1 and CDR2: LNHDA, SQIVND (reference sequence). The CDR3 here is CASSAGVQPQHF. The CDR3 coding sequence is TGTGCCAGTAGTGCGGGGGTTCAGCCCCAGCATTTT.

This chain uses TRBV12-5 with TRBJ2-3, with D hard to call. The CDR3 is made up of 15 amino acids. The germline V and J ends were trimmed by 6 bases and 0 bases, with 13 bases remaining between them. CDR1 is LGHNT, CDR2 FRNRAP, per germline. The CDR3, as DNA: TGTGCTAGTGGGGTCGGCCAGATTAGCACAGATACGCAGTATTTT. It codes for CASGVGQISTDTQYF.

The rearrangement links TRBV7-9 to TRBJ2-7, with 12 bases fitting TRBD1. V trimming: 6 bases; J trimming: 6 bases; junction bases outside the gene matches: 6. From germline, CDR1 is SEHNR and CDR2 FQNEAQ (reference sequence). CDR3 length equals 14 residues. The CDR3 nucleotides are TGTGCCAGCAGTTCCGGGACAGGGGGCTCCGAGCAGTACTTC. Translating gives CASSSGTGGSEQYF.

With regard to this clone: The sample contains more than one DNA sequence encoding this CDR3. The CDR3 reads CAISVKETQYF. As DNA, the CDR3 is TGTGCCATCAGTGTAAAAGAGACCCAGTACTTC. The chain links TRBV10-3 to TRBJ2-5; D is undetermined. CDR3 length: 11 amino acids. CDR1 is ENHRY and CDR2 is SYGVKD in the germline V gene. Trimming cost V 4 bases and J 3 bases, with 3 bases left between them.

The chain links TRBV6-1 to TRBJ1-3; D unresolved. V gave up 3 bases and J gave up 3 bases, with 12 bases separating them. CDR1 is MNHNS, CDR2 SASEGT, per germline. This CDR3 is built from 15 residues. The CDR3 reads CASSEIHAFGNTIYF. The CDR3 coding sequence is TGTGCCAGCAGTGAGATACACGCATTTGGAAACACCATATATTTT.

The rearrangement uses TRBV4-3 and TRBJ2-1, with 10 bases identical to TRBD1. The CDR3 spans 18 residues. The V and J ends lost 3 bases and 5 bases, in that order; junction bases with no gene match: 13. Per germline, CDR1 LGHNA and CDR2 YSLEER. This chain's CDR3 is CASSQYPPGQGKHNEQFF. Here the CDR3 DNA reads TGCGCCAGCAGCCAGTACCCGCCGGGACAGGGGAAACACAATGAGCAGTTCTTC.

The gene calls are TRBV18 and TRBJ1-5; TRBD1 might be the D (6 bases). CDR1 and CDR2 (germline): KGHSH, LQKENI. This CDR3 comprises 15 residues. Trimming took 5 bases from V and 1 from J, leaving 12 bases between them. The CDR3 DNA reads TGTGCCAGCTCAACAACAGGGAAAAGCAATCAGCCCCAGCATTTT. Translating gives CASSTTGKSNQPQHF. The full variable domain, its missing parts supplied by reference TRBV18 and TRBJ1-5, is NAGVMQNPRHLVRRRGQEARLRCSPMKGHSHVYWYRQLPEEGLKFMVYLQKENIIDESGMPKERFSAEFPKEGPSILRIQQVVRGDSAAYFCASSTTGKSNQPQHFGDGTRLSIL.

The CDR3 spells CASRGPFSNQPQHF. As DNA, the CDR3 is TGTGCCAGTAGGGGACCTTTTAGCAATCAGCCCCAGCATTTT. The chain employs TRBV19 and TRBJ1-5; a weak D match, TRBD1 (5 bases). V lost 6 bases and J 0 bases, leaving 9 bases between the germline ends. From germline, CDR1 is LNHDA and CDR2 SQIVND (reference sequence). The CDR3 has 14 amino acids.

V is TRBV2 and J is TRBJ2-2; D unclear. CDR1 is SNHLY, CDR2 FYNNEI, per germline. There are 13 residues in the CDR3. V lost 4 bases and J lost 3, with 6 bases in between. The chain's CDR3 is CASSGFDTGELFF. CDR3 in DNA: TGTGCCAGCAGTGGTTTTGACACCGGGGAGCTGTTTTTT.